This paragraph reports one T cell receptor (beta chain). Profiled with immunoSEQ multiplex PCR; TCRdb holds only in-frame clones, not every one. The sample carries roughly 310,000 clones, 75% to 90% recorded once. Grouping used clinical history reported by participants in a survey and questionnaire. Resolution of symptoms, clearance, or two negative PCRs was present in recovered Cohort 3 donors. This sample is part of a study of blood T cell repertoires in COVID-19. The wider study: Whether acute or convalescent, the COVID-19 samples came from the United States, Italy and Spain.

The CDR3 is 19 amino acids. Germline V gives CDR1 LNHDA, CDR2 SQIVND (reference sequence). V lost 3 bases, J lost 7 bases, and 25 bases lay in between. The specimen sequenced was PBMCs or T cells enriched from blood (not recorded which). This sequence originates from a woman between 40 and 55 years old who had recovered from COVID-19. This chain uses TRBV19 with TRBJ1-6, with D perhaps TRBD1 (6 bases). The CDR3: CASSIPLGPGGARNSPLHF. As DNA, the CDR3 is TGTGCCAGTAGTATCCCGCTGGGCCCGGGGGGCGCGAGGAATTCACCCCTCCACTTT.